The 27 T cell receptor beta chains below come from one sample, sequenced in a study of blood T cell repertoires in COVID-19 (dated by TCRdb to about 2020). Libraries were made using the immunoSEQ multiplex PCR assay. The table comes from immuneACCESS by way of TCRdb, which keeps in-frame sequences with V and J called. Part of the clones is missing from these tables; in studies checked, under half for an unresolved V gene and the rest for unknown reasons. Recorded for this sample are some 150,000 clones; over 80% of them occurred a single time. The ten largest account for roughly 3.9% of the sample. Sequencing was performed on peripheral blood. These receptors came from a woman in her sixties or seventies who had recovered from COVID-19.

The chain carries TRBV6-4 and TRBJ2-3; D is ambiguous. Per germline, CDR1 MRHNA and CDR2 SNTAGT. Trimming removed 3 bases from V and 4 bases from J, with 8 bases in between. This CDR3 contains 13 residues. The CDR3 reads CASSDEVSDTQYF. The CDR3 region has the DNA TGTGCCAGCAGTGATGAGGTGTCAGATACGCAGTATTTT.

J is TRBJ1-4 and V is TRBV5-1; D is unresolved. Trimming pared 2 bases from V and 1 base from J, leaving 6 bases between. The CDR3 runs to 14 residues. Germline CDR1 is SGHRS and CDR2 is YFSETQ. In DNA, the CDR3 is TGCGCCAGCAGCTTCGGCGGAACTAATGAAAAACTGTTTTTT. It specifies CASSFGGTNEKLFF.

The rearrangement uses TRBV5-1 and TRBJ2-5; 8 bases are shared with TRBD2. The CDR3 is 15 amino acids. The germline V gene has CDR1 SGHRS and CDR2 YFSETQ. V shed 0 bases, J shed 4 bases, and the junction held 5 bases outside the gene matches. CDR3 amino acids: CASSLELAVAETQYF. The CDR3 DNA is TGCGCCAGCAGCTTGGAACTAGCGGTCGCAGAGACCCAGTACTTC.

The V and J genes are TRBV7-8 and TRBJ1-2; D remains unclear. Germline loops: CDR1 SGHVS, CDR2 FQNEAQ. CDR3 length equals 15 residues. V was cut by 2 bases and J by 0 bases, with 10 bases left in between. CDR3 bases: TGTGCCAGCAGCTTATTTGTCGGGGCTAACTATGGCTACACCTTC. Amino acids: CASSLFVGANYGYTF. The full variable domain, rest sourced from reference TRBV7-8 and TRBJ1-2, is GAGVSQSPRYKVAKRGQDVALRCDPISGHVSLFWYQQALGQGPEFLTYFQNEAQLDKSGLPSDRFFAERPEGSVSTLKIQRTQQEDSAVYLCASSLFVGANYGYTFGSGTRLTVV.

V usage is TRBV7-9 and J usage is TRBJ1-4; D is unresolved. CDR3 length equals 15 residues. The ends were cut back, 1 base at V and 7 bases at J, with 13 bases in the middle. Germline CDR1 reads SEHNR; CDR2 reads FQNEAQ (reference sequence). CDR3 loop: CASSLGAAEGEKLFF. CDR3 DNA: TGTGCCAGCAGCTTAGGGGCAGCCGAGGGTGAAAAACTGTTTTTT.

The chain has TRBV5-1 and TRBJ2-3; 11 nucleotides agree with TRBD1. The CDR3 totals 14 residues. V was pared by 9 bases and J by 4 bases, with 7 bases of the junction left unmatched. Germline loops: CDR1 SGHRS, CDR2 YFSETQ. The CDR3 reads CATRTGGVSDTQYF. CDR3 bases: TGCGCCACCAGGACAGGGGGCGTCTCAGATACGCAGTATTTT.

This chain links TRBV10-2 with TRBJ2-5, with 8 nucleotides matching TRBD2. Germline V lookup: CDR1 WSHSY, CDR2 SAAADI. The CDR3 is 14 amino acids. V lost 8 bases and J lost 4; bases outside the gene matches: 9. The CDR3 bases are TGCGCCAGCGTCGGGGGGGTCGGGGGAGAGACCCAGTACTTC. This gives the protein CASVGGVGGETQYF.

The chain links TRBV28 to TRBJ1-1, with D unresolved. The germline V gene has CDR1 MDHEN and CDR2 SYDVKM. Trimming shortened V by 8 bases and J by 3 bases, and 19 bases separated the two germline ends. The CDR3 loop spans 15 amino acids. CDR3 bases: TGTGCCAGCCCACCACCGGCAGGCGAGTACACTGAAGCTTTCTTT. Amino acid sequence: CASPPPAGEYTEAFF.

The gene calls are TRBV5-1 and TRBJ1-2; 8 bases map to TRBD1. This CDR3 spans 16 amino acids. Germline values: CDR1 SGHRS, CDR2 YFSETQ. V lost 0 bases, J lost 0 bases, and 4 bases stayed unmatched. CDR3 bases: TGCGCCAGCAGCTTGGGGGACAGGTTTGCTAACTATGGCTACACCTTC. Translating gives CASSLGDRFANYGYTF.

This chain uses TRBV3-1 (or the pseudogene TRBV3-2) with TRBJ1-1; tentative D call: TRBD1 (6 bases). With 2 bases removed from V and 6 bases from J, the gap between germline ends came to 10 bases. The CDR3 is 13 residues long. Germline loops: CDR1 LGHDT, CDR2 YNNKEL (reference sequence). CDR3 sequence (DNA): TGTGCCAGCAGCCAAAACAGGGAAGCTGAAGCTTTCTTT. Its translation: CASSQNREAEAFF.

The chain uses TRBV5-4 and TRBJ2-5, with a tentative D call TRBD2 (6 bases). CDR1 and CDR2 (germline): SGHNT, YYREEE (reference sequence). The V end was cut by 0 bases, the J end by 5 bases, with 14 bases between. The CDR3 totals 15 residues. CDR3 bases: TGTGCCAGCAGCTTGGCAAAAGGAGGGGTGGAGACCCAGTACTTC. Protein sequence: CASSLAKGGVETQYF.

This clone was seen a few times. V is TRBV4-1 and J is TRBJ2-2; TRBD2 agrees at 7 bases. V gave up 1 base and J gave up 1 base; unmatched junction bases: 9. Germline assignment: CDR1 MGHRA and CDR2 YSYEKL. The CDR3 consists of 18 residues. The CDR3 loop is CASSQGLIRGGNTGELFF. CDR3 nucleotides: TGCGCCAGCAGCCAAGGGTTGATCCGCGGGGGGAACACCGGGGAGCTGTTTTTT.

The V gene is TRBV7-9, the J gene TRBJ2-7, with 7 bases aligning to TRBD2. Germline-derived CDR1 and CDR2 are SEHNR and FQNEAQ (reference sequence). Trimming at V came to 5 bases and at J to 2 bases, leaving 3 bases not matched to a gene. There are 13 residues in the CDR3. The CDR3 spells CASSPSGAYEQYF. CDR3 DNA: TGTGCCAGCAGCCCCAGCGGGGCCTACGAGCAGTACTTC.

The chain employs TRBV3-1 (or the pseudogene TRBV3-2) and TRBJ1-1, with no clear D. V was shortened by 4 bases and J by 7 bases, with 7 bases between the two germline ends. The CDR3 spans 11 residues. CDR1 LGHDT and CDR2 YNNKEL come from the germline V gene (reference sequence). CDR3 sequence reads: CASSRGFEAFF. Written as DNA, the CDR3 is TGTGCCAGCAGCCGCGGCTTTGAAGCTTTCTTT.

This clone was seen once. The chain couples TRBV6-5 to TRBJ1-1; 8 bases align to TRBD1. CDR1 is MNHEY, CDR2 SVGAGI, per germline. The CDR3 is made up of 12 amino acids. V was clipped by 6 bases and J by 5 bases; unmatched bases: 2. The CDR3 sequence is CASSRQGTEAFF. In nucleotides, the CDR3 is TGTGCCAGCAGCAGACAGGGGACTGAAGCTTTCTTT.

The rearrangement links TRBV18 to TRBJ2-3, with D possibly TRBD2 on 5 matching bases. The ends were cut back, 3 bases at V and 3 bases at J, with 13 bases in the middle. CDR3 length: 15 amino acids. Per the germline V gene, CDR1 is KGHSH and CDR2 is LQKENI. The CDR3 is CASSPRRTGTDTQYF. The CDR3 DNA sequence: TGTGCCAGCTCACCTCGAAGGACTGGGACAGATACGCAGTATTTT.

CDR3 nucleotide sequence: TGTGCCAGCAGCGTAGGGACTAGCGGGGGAGAGACCCAGTACTTC. This sequence encodes CASSVGTSGGETQYF. The chain couples TRBV9 to TRBJ2-5; TRBD2 aligns across 13 bases. CDR3 length: 15 amino acids. The germline V gene has CDR1 SGDLS and CDR2 YYNGEE. V trimming: 0 bases; J trimming: 4 bases; junction bases outside the gene matches: 0.

The CDR3 here is CASSQPDRNTEAFF. The DNA of the CDR3 is TGTGCCAGCAGCCAACCCGACAGAAACACTGAAGCTTTCTTT. The rearrangement links TRBV3-1 (or the pseudogene TRBV3-2) to TRBJ1-1; D is possibly TRBD1 (5 bases). The CDR3 consists of 14 residues. Trimming cost V 2 bases and J 2 bases, with 9 bases left between them. Germline loops: CDR1 LGHDT, CDR2 YNNKEL (reference sequence).

The chain has TRBV6-5 and TRBJ1-2; no clear D gene. CDR1 is MNHEY and CDR2 is SVGAGI in the germline V gene. Trimming removed 6 bases at V and 8 bases at J, with 16 bases between. CDR3 length: 13 residues. The DNA of the CDR3 is TGTGCCAGCAGACAGCAGGTGGATGAAGGCTACACCTTC. Its translation: CASRQQVDEGYTF.

The chain joins TRBV29-1 to TRBJ2-5; tentative D call: TRBD1 (6 bases). Per germline, CDR1 SQVTM and CDR2 ANQGSEA. V shed 3 bases and J shed 4 bases, with 12 bases lying between them. The CDR3 is 13 residues long. CDR3 in DNA: TGCAGCGTTGATTTAGCAGGGGTAGAGACCCAGTACTTC. Protein sequence: CSVDLAGVETQYF.

Details on this clone: The sample contains more than one DNA sequence encoding this CDR3. The chain uses TRBV5-1 and TRBJ1-2; D is unclear. The germline gives CDR1 SGHRS, CDR2 YFSETQ. The CDR3 contains 14 residues. Between the trimmed V and J ends, which lost 0 bases and 3 bases, there was a span of 9 bases. CDR3 protein: CASSLVPGDYGYTF. CDR3 DNA sequence: TGCGCCAGCAGCTTGGTTCCGGGTGACTATGGCTACACCTTC.

The genes are TRBV28 and TRBJ1-1; 7 bases are a match to TRBD1. The trim removed 7 bases at V and 6 bases at J, leaving 5 bases unmatched. The CDR3 has 12 residues. CDR1 and CDR2 from the germline V gene are MDHEN and SYDVKM. CDR3 nucleotide sequence: TGTGCCAGCACCGCGGGACAGTCTGAAGCTTTCTTT. This translates into CASTAGQSEAFF. Together with reference TRBV28 and TRBJ1-1, the CDR3 gives the full variable domain: DVKVTQSSRYLVKRTGEKVFLECVQDMDHENMFWYRQDPGLGLRLIYFSYDVKMKEKGDIPEGYSVSREKKERFSLILESASTNQTSMYLCASTAGQSEAFFGQGTRLTVV.

V gene TRBV7-9 combines with J gene TRBJ2-7; 7 nucleotides agree with TRBD1. Germline loops: CDR1 SEHNR, CDR2 FQNEAQ (reference sequence). After removal of 6 bases from V and 12 bases from J, the junction contained 5 bases not matched to a gene. This CDR3 region has 10 residues. The CDR3 coding sequence is TGTGCCAGCAGTGGGACAGAGGCGTACTTC. Translation gives CASSGTEAYF.

This chain links TRBV11-1 with TRBJ2-7, with 7 bases aligning to TRBD2. Germline V lookup: CDR1 SGHAT, CDR2 FQDESV (reference sequence). The CDR3 has 14 residues. V lost 0 bases and J lost 6; bases outside the gene matches: 5. The CDR3, as DNA: TGTGCCAGCAGCTTAGCGGGACTACCTTCCGAGCAGTACTTC. As protein: CASSLAGLPSEQYF.

The chain links TRBV5-1 to TRBJ2-3; 8 nucleotides line up with TRBD1. CDR3 size: 14 residues. V dropped 1 base and J dropped 3; count of bases not matched to a gene: 1. Germline CDR1 and CDR2: SGHRS and YFSETQ. The chain's CDR3 is CASSLRDRTDTQYF. In nucleotides, the CDR3 is TGCGCCAGCAGCTTGCGGGACAGGACAGATACGCAGTATTTT.

The V call is TRBV2, the J call TRBJ2-5, with 14 bases fitting TRBD2. Germline-derived CDR1 and CDR2 are SNHLY and FYNNEI. The trim removed 6 bases at V and 2 bases at J, leaving 5 bases unmatched. The CDR3 runs 16 residues. The CDR3 DNA follows: TGTGCCAGCAGGGGACTAGCGGGGGCGCTTCAAGAGACCCAGTACTTC. Its protein is CASRGLAGALQETQYF.

The chain combines TRBV7-3 with TRBJ1-1, with D possibly being TRBD1 (5 bases). Per the germline V gene, CDR1 is SGHTA and CDR2 is FQGTGA. Trimming stripped 5 bases from V and 4 bases from J, with 11 bases between. CDR3 length: 13 amino acids. CDR3 DNA: TGTGCCAGCAGCCCGGGGGGGAGCACTGAAGCTTTCTTT. Protein product: CASSPGGSTEAFF.